The entry below gives a single T cell receptor beta chain sequence along with its context. Original handling: The assay estimated nucleated cells by amplifying reference gene primers. This table comes from immunoSEQ multiplex PCR, and its TCRdb copy is limited to in-frame clones, with some not included. The V and J calls and the clone size are those of that table, but D and trimming were determined from the DNA. The sample contains over 150,000 clones, about 85% of which appear only once. The sample is drawn from a study of blood T cell repertoires in COVID-19. Looking at the study overall: Samples representing acute and convalescent COVID-19 were sourced from the United States, Italy and Spain. PBMCs, B-cell-depleted T cells, or T cells were the source of the cDNA or gDNA that made up the material.

Trimming left V 4 bases short and J 7 bases short, with 28 bases between. There are 18 residues in the CDR3. Germline values: CDR1 SNHLY, CDR2 FYNNEI. Source material: peripheral blood. This chain connects TRBV2 to TRBJ1-1; maybe TRBD1 (5 bases). This TCR derives from a man in his forties or fifties with acute or convalescent COVID-19. The CDR3 coding sequence is TGTGCCAGCAGTGGAGGTAGTGGGCAGGGCTCATTGCAAGGTGAAGCTTTCTTT. It yields the protein CASSGGSGQGSLQGEAFF.